This TCR beta chain was captured by sequencing in a study of T-cell memory formation after mild COVID-19. For the study at large: Clusters of TCRs were largely donor specific.

Findings and caveats of the study: Mainly CM and EM harbored the contracting CD4+ clones; mainly EMRA harbored the CD8+ ones.

TCRdb redid the calling of the 5' RACE reads with MiXCR, one entry per CDR3 protein. The sample has about 270,000 distinct CDR3 sequences; 15% are singletons. This clonotype was recorded only once. The antigen is not known. CDR1 and CDR2 from the germline V gene are KGHSH and LQKENI. The germline V and J ends were trimmed by 1 base and 4 bases, with 7 bases remaining between them. This CDR3 spans 13 amino acids. The TCR originated in an adult woman who had mild COVID-19 (a few samples of this study predate the infection). Cell type and time point are not known. The gene calls are TRBV18 and TRBJ1-1, with D perhaps matching TRBD1 (5 bases). Sequencing was performed on PBMCs or a T cell subset sorted from them (not recorded which). This CDR3 is CASSPQGSTEAFF. The DNA for the CDR3 is TGTGCCAGCTCACCACAGGGGTCCACTGAAGCTTTCTTT.